What follows is one T cell receptor (beta chain) and its context. Method: immunoSEQ multiplex PCR; TCRdb's copy keeps in-frame clones and lacks some. In the table there are 40,000 to 55,000 clones, just over 85% of which are singletons. The data stem from a study of OX40 agonist ivuxolimab in advanced cancers. Sample: CD4+ or CD8+ T cells sorted from blood, taken in a trial of the OX40 agonist ivuxolimab. The sequence was obtained from an adult with an advanced solid tumor such as melanoma, head and neck, liver or kidney cancer.

The CDR3 nucleotides are TGTGCCAGCAGTGGACTAGCGGGAGGCGGAGATACGCAGTATTTT. Translation gives CASSGLAGGGDTQYF. This chain joins TRBV27 and TRBJ2-3, with 14 bases that match TRBD2. This CDR3 is 15 amino acids long. Unmatched junction bases numbered 3, after V lost 5 bases and J lost 5 bases. CDR1 and CDR2 from the germline V gene are MNHEY and SMNVEV (reference sequence).